This T cell receptor beta chain was sequenced in a study of blood T cell repertoires in COVID-19. The overall study: Spain, Italy and the United States supplied samples that represented acute and convalescent COVID-19. The cDNA or gDNA used as material had been derived from T cells, B-cell-depleted T cells, or PBMCs.

With 5 bases clipped from V and 7 bases from J, the junction kept 8 bases outside the gene matches. CDR3 length equals 14 residues. Germline lookup yields CDR1 SNHLY and CDR2 FYNNEI. Original processing methods: Amplification of reference gene primers provided the estimated nucleated cell counts. Repertoires were generated with immunoSEQ multiplex PCR, while TCRdb's copy carries only in-frame clones and drops some. The V and J calls and clone size were taken over from that table, and D and trimming were inferred from the DNA. The profile shows about 130,000 clones, around 86% of them singletons. The sample taken for sequencing was peripheral blood. J is TRBJ2-1 and V is TRBV2, with TRBD1 matching over 7 bases. The TCR was taken from a man between 40 and 49 years old with active or convalescent COVID-19. CDR3 coding DNA: TGTGCCAGCAGTCCCTCGCTACAGGGGAATGAGCAGTTCTTC. It is translated as CASSPSLQGNEQFF. The whole variable domain, filled in from reference TRBV2 and TRBJ2-1, reads EPEVTQTPSHQVTQMGQEVILRCVPISNHLYFYWYRQILGQKVEFLVSFYNNEISEKSEIFDDQFSVERPDGSNFTLKIRSTKLEDSAMYFCASSPSLQGNEQFFGPGTRLTVL.